The 16 T cell receptor beta chains presented below share a single source sample, sequenced in a study of T-cell reconstitution after alpha-beta-depleted transplantation in children. Construction of the TCRbeta library involved unique molecular identifiers. Using its own MiXCR run on the PCR reads, TCRdb lists one record per CDR3 protein. The top ten clones hold over 2% of a sample with about 640,000 distinct CDR3 sequences, around 13% of them seen once. Sequenced material: PBMCs, mostly from graft donor cells, taken 360 days after TCRalphabeta/CD19-depleted stem cell transplant. These TCRs come from a male patient between 5 and 17 years old who had a stem cell transplant for acute myeloid leukemia, so the T cells may come from the graft donor.

This chain connects TRBV4-2 to TRBJ2-2; 8 nucleotides match TRBD2. CDR1 is LGHNA, CDR2 YNFKEQ, per germline. V was pared by 3 bases and J by 2 bases, with 20 bases of the junction left unmatched. The CDR3 runs 21 residues. The CDR3 loop reads CASSQDRRGRPTTLNTGELFF. CDR3 nucleotides: TGTGCCAGCAGCCAGGACCGGCGCGGGAGGCCGACAACTTTAAACACCGGGGAGCTGTTTTTT.

This clonotype was recorded a few times. With a much larger clone just one base away, this may be a read error. The chain joins TRBV7-8 to TRBJ2-7, with 9 bases aligning to TRBD1. The CDR3 covers 13 residues. Per the germline V gene, CDR1 is SGHVS and CDR2 is FQNEAQ. The J segment lost 5 bases and the V segment lost 3 bases, leaving 2 bases of the junction unmatched. The CDR3 DNA reads TGTGCCAGCAGCTTCAGACAGGGGGACGAGCAGTACTTC. Translation: CASSFRQGDEQYF.

This chain connects TRBV12-5 to TRBJ2-7, with TRBD2 matching 7 bases. Trimming at V came to 7 bases and at J to 4 bases, leaving 4 bases not matched to a gene. The CDR3 is 12 amino acids. From germline, CDR1 is LGHNT and CDR2 FRNRAP. This chain's CDR3 is CASAWEGYEQYF. The CDR3 coding sequence is TGTGCTAGTGCCTGGGAGGGATACGAGCAGTACTTC.

This clonotype has more than one count but fewer than ten. The chain carries TRBV5-6 and TRBJ2-1, with 7 bases matching TRBD2. Trimming at V came to 4 bases and at J to 8 bases, leaving 9 bases not matched to a gene. The germline V gene has CDR1 SGHDT and CDR2 YYEEEE. CDR3 length: 14 residues. The CDR3 reads CASSPIAGKHEQFF. CDR3 bases: TGTGCCAGCAGCCCGATAGCGGGCAAACATGAGCAGTTCTTC.

The table lists this clonotype with a few counts. The chain joins TRBV13 to TRBJ2-7; the D gene is possibly TRBD1 (5 bases). V lost 6 bases and J 0 bases, leaving 18 bases between the germline ends. CDR3 length equals 16 residues. CDR1 is PRHDT and CDR2 is FYEKMQ in the germline V gene (reference sequence). The CDR3 nucleotides are TGTGCCAGCAGGCTTAACAGGTTTAGCAGCTCCTACGAGCAGTACTTC. Encoded protein: CASRLNRFSSSYEQYF.

On this clonotype: This likely comes from a read error, as the CDR3 has no conserved phenylalanine or tryptophan at its end. J is TRBJ2-7 and V is TRBV28, with unresolved D. The CDR3 totals 11 residues. V gave up 3 bases and J gave up 2 bases, with 2 bases separating them. Per germline, CDR1 MDHEN and CDR2 SYDVKM. The CDR3 DNA reads TGTGCCAGCAGTTTCACCTACGAGCAGTACTGC. Protein product: CASSFTYEQYC.

This rearrangement joins TRBV18 to TRBJ2-1, with 7 bases that match TRBD1. J gave up 4 bases and V 2 bases, and 5 bases lay outside the gene matches. The germline V gene has CDR1 KGHSH and CDR2 LQKENI. The CDR3 consists of 15 residues. The CDR3 DNA reads as TGTGCCAGCTCACCAGGGACAGCAGTATACAATGAGCAGTTCTTC. Translated: CASSPGTAVYNEQFF.

This clonotype was observed a few times. The gene calls are TRBV6-5 and TRBJ2-1; TRBD2 matches at 12 bases. Germline V lookup: CDR1 MNHEY, CDR2 SVGAGI. CDR3 length: 17 amino acids. V dropped 1 base and J dropped 7; count of bases not matched to a gene: 8. CDR3 amino acids: CASSYFHASGRANEQFF. The CDR3 DNA sequence: TGTGCCAGCAGTTACTTCCATGCTAGCGGGAGGGCGAATGAGCAGTTCTTC.

The V and J genes are TRBV7-2 and TRBJ2-3; a weak D match, TRBD1 (6 bases). Germline assignment: CDR1 SGHTA and CDR2 FQGNSA. There are 14 residues in the CDR3. Deletions cut 5 bases from V and 4 bases from J, with 13 bases between. Written as DNA, the CDR3 is TGTGCCAGCAGCGCCGCAGGGGTGGCAGATACGCAGTATTTT. It translates to CASSAAGVADTQYF.

This clonotype was detected many times. This chain joins TRBV4-3 and TRBJ2-5; TRBD2 agrees at 11 bases. This CDR3 region has 14 residues. Germline V gene lookup returns CDR1 LGHNA and CDR2 YSLEER. J lost 7 bases, V lost 3 bases, and 4 bases had no gene match. CDR3 protein: CASSHTGTSGTQYF. CDR3 DNA sequence: TGCGCCAGCAGCCATACCGGGACTAGCGGGACCCAGTACTTC.

This clonotype was observed many times. The chain uses TRBV30 and TRBJ2-7; TRBD2 matches at 11 bases. Germline loops: CDR1 GTSNPN, CDR2 SVGIG (reference sequence). This CDR3 contains 13 residues. V lost 5 bases and J lost 3; bases outside the gene matches: 3. The CDR3 bases are TGTGCCTGGGCAGGGACTAGCGGCTACGAGCAGTACTTC. Protein product: CAWAGTSGYEQYF. The variable domain in full, completed from reference TRBV30 and TRBJ2-7, reads SQTIHQWPATLVQPVGSPLSLECTVEGTSNPNLYWYRQAAGRGLQLLFYSVGIGQISSEVPQNLSASRPQDRQFILSSKKLLLSDSGFYLCAWAGTSGYEQYFGPGTRLTVT.

This clonotype was counted a few times. The CDR3 nucleotides are TGTGCCAGCAGGCCCCCAAGCCCCCCGGGACTAGCCTACGAGCAGTACTTC. Translation: CASRPPSPPGLAYEQYF. The V and J genes are TRBV28 and TRBJ2-7; 8 nucleotides align to TRBD2. The V segment lost 6 bases and the J segment 2 bases; nucleotides outside the gene matches: 15. The CDR3 spans 17 residues. Germline CDR1 reads MDHEN; CDR2 reads SYDVKM. Supplemented by reference TRBV28 and TRBJ2-7, the full variable domain reads DVKVTQSSRYLVKRTGEKVFLECVQDMDHENMFWYRQDPGLGLRLIYFSYDVKMKEKGDIPEGYSVSREKKERFSLILESASTNQTSMYLCASRPPSPPGLAYEQYFGPGTRLTVT.

A few counts support this clonotype. The V and J genes are TRBV5-5 and TRBJ2-7, with 14 bases matching TRBD2. Trimming cost V 5 bases and J 10 bases; bases outside gene matches: 5. The CDR3 sequence is 13 residues long. Germline CDR1 is SGHKS and CDR2 is YYEKEE (reference sequence). CDR3: CASSPGTSGRQYF. For the CDR3, the DNA is TGTGCCAGCAGTCCCGGGACTAGCGGGAGACAGTACTTC.

The V call is TRBV11-2, the J call TRBJ2-5, with 8 bases aligning to TRBD2. CDR1 SGHAT and CDR2 FQNNGV come from the germline V gene. The CDR3 contains 16 residues. The V gene end was trimmed by 0 bases and the J gene end by 1 base; junction bases not matched to a gene: 4. The CDR3 DNA reads TGTGCCAGCAGCTTAGAAGCGGGAGTTTCCCAAGAGACCCAGTACTTC. Its protein product is CASSLEAGVSQETQYF.

This clonotype was seen repeatedly, ten times or more. The chain employs TRBV28 and TRBJ2-7; 12 bases fit TRBD2. From germline, CDR1 is MDHEN and CDR2 SYDVKM. With V trimmed by 5 bases and J by 4 bases, 9 bases remained unmatched. The CDR3 is 16 residues long. CDR3 sequence: CASSPGLAGSSYEQYF. Written as DNA, the CDR3 is TGTGCCAGCAGTCCTGGACTAGCGGGAAGCTCTTACGAGCAGTACTTC.

The rearrangement uses TRBV29-1 and TRBJ2-3; no firm D call. CDR3 length: 14 residues. Germline-derived CDR1 and CDR2 are SQVTM and ANQGSEA. The V gene lost 3 bases and the J gene lost 5 bases, with 15 bases spanning the gap. DNA of the CDR3: TGCAGCGTTGAGCAGCTCAACTACAGAGATACGCAGTATTTT. Encoded protein: CSVEQLNYRDTQYF.